This T cell receptor (beta chain) was obtained from a study of CD8 T cells in Susac syndrome. Study-level points and caveats: Individuals included in the TCR sequencing and HLA analysis were acknowledged by the study to be relatively few in number.

TCR beta sequencing covered blood CD8+ and CD4+ T cells. Negative isolation was applied to CD8+ and CD4+ T cells, and FACS enrichment was applied to TEMRA cells. About this clonotype: As yet, its antigen is unknown.

RNA was extracted with the RNeasy kit, and a quantity of about 0.45 to 1 ug was reverse transcribed using random hexamers. By means of immunoSEQ multiplex PCR, TCR beta CDR3 spanning 54 Vbeta and 13 Jbeta underwent amplification. TCRdb processed the immunoSEQ multiplex PCR reads anew with MiXCR; each CDR3 protein has one entry. The repertoire holds 120,000 or so distinct CDR3 sequences, with approximately 94% as singletons. This CDR3 is built from 13 residues. Germline lookup yields CDR1 SGHAT and CDR2 FQNNGV. Losses at the gene ends were 9 bases for V and 3 bases for J; bases not matched to a gene: 4.

The chain is built from TRBV11-2 and TRBJ2-7; 11 bases align to TRBD1. Sequenced: CD4+ T cells from PBMCs. This sequence originates from a human donor with multiple sclerosis. This CDR3 is CASGTGGYYEQYF. The CDR3 DNA is TGTGCCAGTGGGACAGGGGGTTACTACGAGCAGTACTTC.